Following are 13 T cell receptor beta chains from one sample sequenced in a study of cytomegalovirus exposure and HLA in healthy donors. Both 60 Vbeta primers and 13 Jbeta primers went into the PCR. This table comes from immunoSEQ multiplex PCR, and its TCRdb copy is limited to in-frame clones, with some not included. This table has under 200,000 clones, around 75% appearing once. Source material: PBMCs. The receptors were gathered from a human donor in good health.

The rearrangement uses TRBV4-3 and TRBJ2-6; D ambiguous. CDR3 size: 14 residues. CDR1 is LGHNA and CDR2 is YSLEER in the germline V gene. V lost 5 bases and J lost 2, with 7 bases in between. The CDR3 nucleotides read TGCGCCAGCAGCGAAAGAGCTGGGGCCAACGTCCTGACTTTC. Amino acids: CASSERAGANVLTF.

The genes are TRBV5-1 and TRBJ1-6, with D possibly being TRBD1 (5 bases). This CDR3 contains 15 residues. Germline V gene lookup returns CDR1 SGHRS and CDR2 YFSETQ. The V gene lost 0 bases and the J gene lost 6 bases, with 10 bases spanning the gap. CDR3 residues: CASSLEAQGNSPLHF. The CDR3 DNA sequence: TGCGCCAGCAGCTTGGAGGCGCAGGGTAATTCACCCCTCCACTTT. Complete variable domain (other parts from reference TRBV5-1 and TRBJ1-6): KAGVTQTPRYLIKTRGQQVTLSCSPISGHRSVSWYQQTPGQGLQFLFEYFSETQRNKGNFPGRFSGRQFSNSRSEMNVSTLELGDSALYLCASSLEAQGNSPLHFGNGTRLTVT.

CDR3 sequence reads: CATQIDRTSTEAFF. In nucleotides, the CDR3 is TGTGCCACTCAGATAGACAGGACTAGCACTGAAGCTTTCTTT. The rearrangement uses TRBV7-9 and TRBJ1-1, with TRBD1 as a possible D gene (6 bases). The CDR3 runs 14 residues. CDR1 is SEHNR and CDR2 is FQNEAQ in the germline V gene (reference sequence). Trimming shortened V by 10 bases and J by 4 bases, and 19 bases separated the two germline ends.

The gene calls are TRBV5-4 and TRBJ2-2; 8 nucleotides agree with TRBD1. Germline values: CDR1 SGHNT, CDR2 YYREEE (reference sequence). This CDR3 comprises 16 residues. With V trimmed by 1 base and J by 4 bases, 6 bases remained unmatched. The CDR3 nucleotides are TGTGCCAGCAGCTTGAGTCAGGGGGCAGTCACCGGGGAGCTGTTTTTT. Translated: CASSLSQGAVTGELFF.

Of note for this clone: Other DNA sequences from this sample encode an identical CDR3 as well. CDR3 region: CASSVGLGSSYNEQFF. Written as DNA, the CDR3 is TGTGCCAGCAGCGTAGGTCTGGGGAGCTCCTACAATGAGCAGTTCTTC. The V and J genes are TRBV9 and TRBJ2-1, with a tentative D call TRBD2 (5 bases). Trimming took off 0 bases at V and 0 bases at J, with 10 bases between the two ends. This CDR3 has 16 amino acids. Per the germline V gene, CDR1 is SGDLS and CDR2 is YYNGEE.

This clone occurred a few times. The chain links TRBV6-6 to TRBJ2-5, with 9 positions matching TRBD1. Unmatched junction bases numbered 11, after V lost 10 bases and J lost 11 bases. CDR3 length: 12 amino acids. Germline CDR1 MNHNY, CDR2 SVGAGI (reference sequence). DNA for the CDR3: TGTGCCACTCAACAGGGGGCGTATGAGCAGTACTTC. Protein sequence: CATQQGAYEQYF.

Notes on this clone: This sample also contains other DNA sequences that code for the same CDR3. The chain recombines TRBV5-1 with TRBJ2-3, with 10 bases matching TRBD1. The germline V gene has CDR1 SGHRS and CDR2 YFSETQ. CDR3 length: 15 residues. J was trimmed by 4 bases and V by 0 bases; bases with no gene match: 2. The CDR3 DNA sequence: TGCGCCAGCAGCTTGGGACAGGGGGCGTCAGATACGCAGTATTTT. Amino acid sequence: CASSLGQGASDTQYF.

The CDR3 here is CASTQGTSGVKTQYF. Here the CDR3 DNA reads TGTGCCAGCACCCAGGGGACTAGCGGGGTGAAGACCCAGTACTTC. The genes are TRBV6-6 and TRBJ2-5; 13 bases agree with TRBD2. CDR3 length: 15 residues. CDR1 is MNHNY and CDR2 is SVGAGI in the germline V gene (reference sequence). The V gene end was trimmed by 7 bases and the J gene end by 6 bases; junction bases not matched to a gene: 8.

The chain employs TRBV7-2 and TRBJ1-3, with 8 nucleotides matching TRBD1. CDR1 and CDR2 (germline): SGHTA, FQGNSA. The CDR3 loop spans 16 amino acids. Unmatched junction bases numbered 6, after V lost 5 bases and J lost 0 bases. This CDR3 is CASSPRGTGSGNTIYF. Here the CDR3 DNA reads TGTGCCAGCAGCCCCCGGGGGACAGGCTCTGGAAACACCATATATTTT.

The chain uses TRBV7-9 and TRBJ1-3; TRBD1 matches 9 bases. Trimming cost V 3 bases and J 8 bases; bases outside gene matches: 11. This CDR3 has 16 amino acids. The V gene's germline CDR1 is SEHNR and CDR2 FQNEAQ (reference sequence). CDR3 protein: CASSFPSGTGTYTIYF. CDR3 sequence (DNA): TGTGCCAGCAGCTTTCCTTCCGGGACAGGGACGTACACCATATATTTT. The full variable domain, its missing parts supplied by reference TRBV7-9 and TRBJ1-3, is DTGVSQNPRHKITKRGQNVTFRCDPISEHNRLYWYRQTLGQGPEFLTYFQNEAQLEKSRLLSDRFSAERPKGSFSTLEIQRTEQGDSAMYLCASSFPSGTGTYTIYFGEGSWLTVV.

The chain uses TRBV14 and TRBJ1-2; unclear D gene. This CDR3 is 14 amino acids long. The germline CDR1 and CDR2 sequences are SGHDN and FVKESK. Between the trimmed V and J ends, which lost 4 bases and 8 bases, there was a span of 17 bases. The CDR3: CASSPRPGGKGYTF. CDR3 in DNA: TGTGCCAGCAGCCCCAGGCCGGGAGGCAAGGGCTACACCTTC. The entire variable domain, with the rest obtained from reference TRBV14 and TRBJ1-2, is as follows: EAGVTQFPSHSVIEKGQTVTLRCDPISGHDNLYWYRRVMGKEIKFLLHFVKESKQDESGMPNNRFLAERTGGTYSTLKVQPAELEDSGVYFCASSPRPGGKGYTFGSGTRLTVV.

In this sample, this clone turned up once. This sequence joins TRBV5-1 and TRBJ2-1, with 7 bases lining up with TRBD2. V lost 2 bases, J lost 3 bases, and 2 bases stayed unmatched. The CDR3 consists of 14 residues. Germline V gene sequence: CDR1 SGHRS, CDR2 YFSETQ. This chain's CDR3 is CASSFSGYYNEQFF. For the CDR3, the DNA is TGCGCCAGCAGCTTTAGCGGGTACTACAATGAGCAGTTCTTC.

The chain has TRBV4-2 and TRBJ2-7; D is perhaps TRBD1 (5 bases). Looked up from germline, CDR1 is LGHNA and CDR2 is YNFKEQ. V shed 1 base and J shed 0 bases, with 10 bases lying between them. The CDR3 sequence is 15 residues long. The CDR3 sequence is CASSQAQVTSYEQYF. The CDR3 DNA reads as TGTGCCAGCAGCCAAGCACAGGTAACCTCCTACGAGCAGTACTTC.